This T cell receptor beta chain was obtained from a study of Ad26.COV2.S vaccination and SARS-CoV-2 variants. The wider study: By the intramuscular route, Ad26.COV2.S was given once, or twice 56 days apart. Study-wide results and limits: Non-spike TCR breadth showed similarity between vaccine and placebo recipients. It was reported that spike-specific CD8+ and CD4+ T cell responses were substantially broad after vaccination.

In this sample, this clone turned up a few times. Its antigen remains unidentified. Here immunoSEQ multiplex PCR was the method, and the copy in TCRdb shows in-frame clones only, minus some. The table records 350,000 to 450,000 clones, 80% to 95% of them present only once. The CDR3 totals 16 residues. CDR1 is SGHAT, CDR2 FQNNGV, per germline. The germline V and J ends were trimmed by 6 bases and 3 bases, with 18 bases remaining between them. Stated treatment: roughly 18 received Ad26.COV2.S at low or high dose, single or two shots; a few received placebo; per-sample allocation not given. Collection of the samples took place on day 63 after the first injection of vaccine or placebo. Donation was by an adult aged 18-55 years who was in Boston.

This chain connects TRBV11-2 to TRBJ2-1, with D possibly matching TRBD2 (7 bases). The specimen comprised peripheral blood, sampled in a trial of Ad26.COV2.S vaccine versus placebo. The receptor was isolated from a person aged 18-60 years who received the Ad26.COV2.S COVID-19 vaccine or a placebo. CDR3 sequence reads: CASRALRGANYNEQFF. CDR3 coding DNA: TGTGCCAGCAGGGCCCTTCGGGGGGCGAACTACAATGAGCAGTTCTTC.